What follows are 10 T cell receptor beta chains derived from one specimen sequenced in a study of OX40 agonist ivuxolimab in advanced cancers. The method was immunoSEQ multiplex PCR; TCRdb's version includes in-frame clones alone and lacks a portion of them. The table has about 43,000 clones, approximately 88% seen once. Here the sequenced sample was CD4+ or CD8+ T cells sorted from blood, taken in a trial of the OX40 agonist ivuxolimab. These receptors originate from an adult with an advanced solid tumor such as melanoma, head and neck, liver or kidney cancer.

CDR3 sequence (DNA): TGTGCCAGCAGTTTTTGGGGCGATGGTTACGAGCAGTACTTC. Protein sequence: CASSFWGDGYEQYF. The V and J genes are TRBV28 and TRBJ2-7, with D maybe TRBD1 (5 bases). Germline V gene lookup returns CDR1 MDHEN and CDR2 SYDVKM. V gave up 3 bases and J gave up 4 bases, with 13 bases separating them. This CDR3 is 14 amino acids long.

The chain employs TRBV6-5 and TRBJ2-2, with D uncertain. Germline V gene lookup returns CDR1 MNHEY and CDR2 SVGAGI. The V end was cut by 4 bases, the J end by 6 bases, with 6 bases between. The CDR3 spans 12 residues. This CDR3 reads CASSLYPGELFF. The CDR3 DNA sequence: TGTGCCAGCAGTTTATACCCCGGGGAGCTGTTTTTT.

This chain links TRBV7-9 with TRBJ2-7, with D tentatively TRBD1 (6 bases). The CDR3 has 13 amino acids. The germline gives CDR1 SEHNR, CDR2 FQNEAQ (reference sequence). V gave up 4 bases and J gave up 5 bases, with 12 bases separating them. CDR3 nucleotide sequence: TGTGCCAGCAGCTCACAGGGTTTCCACGAGCAGTACTTC. The encoded protein is CASSSQGFHEQYF.

V is TRBV4-1 and J is TRBJ2-1; D remains unclear. Germline V lookup: CDR1 MGHRA, CDR2 YSYEKL. The CDR3 is 14 residues long. V lost 1 base and J 5 bases, leaving 9 bases between the germline ends. DNA for the CDR3: TGCGCCAGCAGCCAAGTCATACGGGACAATGAGCAGTTCTTC. Translated: CASSQVIRDNEQFF.

The V call is TRBV18, the J call TRBJ2-3; possibly TRBD2 for D (6 bases). This CDR3 is 11 amino acids long. Germline V gene lookup returns CDR1 KGHSH and CDR2 LQKENI. V was cut by 9 bases and J by 5 bases, with 9 bases left in between. The CDR3 DNA reads TGTGCCAGTCTCGGGGGAGATACGCAGTATTTT. Amino acid sequence: CASLGGDTQYF.

The chain carries TRBV4-1 and TRBJ1-2; 7 nucleotides align to TRBD1. The CDR3 is 15 residues long. V was pared by 4 bases and J by 6 bases, with 11 bases of the junction left unmatched. Germline V gene lookup returns CDR1 MGHRA and CDR2 YSYEKL. The CDR3 loop is CASSRRDSGANGYTF. The CDR3 DNA sequence: TGCGCCAGCAGCCGGAGGGACAGTGGGGCCAATGGCTACACCTTC.

The V call is TRBV28, the J call TRBJ2-3; 7 bases are a match to TRBD2. There are 18 residues in the CDR3. Germline CDR1 and CDR2: MDHEN and SYDVKM. V shed 5 bases, J shed 2 bases, and the junction held 16 bases outside the gene matches. As DNA, the CDR3 is TGTGCCAGCAGTCACCCGCTAAGCGGGGTAACACCCACAGATACGCAGTATTTT. It codes for CASSHPLSGVTPTDTQYF.

The rearrangement links TRBV30 to TRBJ1-5, with D hard to call. CDR3 length equals 14 residues. The germline V and J ends were trimmed by 2 bases and 3 bases, with 11 bases remaining between them. Germline CDR1 and CDR2: GTSNPN and SVGIG (reference sequence). The chain's CDR3 is CAWSTDVSNQPQHF. DNA for the CDR3: TGTGCCTGGAGTACCGACGTCTCCAATCAGCCCCAGCATTTT.

The chain recombines TRBV28 with TRBJ2-2, with TRBD1 matching over 9 bases. V shed 5 bases and J 7 bases; nucleotides not matched to a gene: 11. This CDR3 comprises 16 residues. Germline CDR1 reads MDHEN; CDR2 reads SYDVKM. CDR3 sequence: CASSPIPGQGVGELFF. The CDR3 DNA reads as TGTGCCAGCAGTCCGATTCCGGGACAGGGAGTCGGGGAGCTGTTTTTT.

The chain carries TRBV10-3 and TRBJ2-2, with a weak D call TRBD2 (6 bases). The CDR3 is 14 residues long. V gave up 10 bases and J gave up 0 bases, with 12 bases separating them. From germline, CDR1 is ENHRY and CDR2 SYGVKD. The CDR3 protein is CATSPGANTGELFF. The CDR3 coding sequence is TGTGCCACAAGTCCGGGGGCGAACACCGGGGAGCTGTTTTTT.